The present TCR beta chain was sequenced within a study of HIV-infected patients and healthy controls. Via MiXCR, TCRdb re-called the 5' RACE reads, giving one row per CDR3 protein. The sample has about 67,000 distinct CDR3 sequences, 16% seen once. This clonotype was detected only a few times. The CDR3 covers 14 residues. Germline CDR1 reads MGHDK; CDR2 reads SYGVNS. V lost 2 bases and J 3 bases, leaving 11 bases between the germline ends. V and J are TRBV25-1 and TRBJ2-7; the D is unclear. Sample: CD4+ T cells from blood. The clonotype originates from a human donor in good health. Written as DNA, the CDR3 is TGTGCCAGCAGTGAAGCTCCAGGAAGCTACGAGCAGTACTTC. Its protein is CASSEAPGSYEQYF.